This TCR beta chain was captured in a study of cytomegalovirus exposure and HLA in healthy donors (dated by TCRdb to 2016 to 2017). Regarding the study in general: According to an earlier analysis of several hundred of the donors, about 190 million T cells yielded 117 million unique TCR beta sequences and approximately 280 Gb of sequence data. Every discovery cohort repertoire had been produced on one sequencing platform. A later analysis re-examined previously published TCR beta repertoires from several hundred donors and added high-resolution HLA genotyping to investigate patterns of TCR occurrence. Typing coverage varied by locus: roughly 620-640 donors for A, B, C, DRB1 and DQB1; roughly 560 for DQA1; about 600 for DPA1; 450 to 480 for DPB1. Of the roughly 390 genotyped donors, roughly 80% fell in the genetic ancestry cluster associated with self-reported Caucasian donors. Both class I and class II loci were covered by HLA typing, at four-digit resolution. The study profiled the T cell repertoires of 500 to 800 subjects by immunosequencing and related them to cytomegalovirus serostatus. The study combined high-throughput TCR immunosequencing, statistical association of individual TCRs with disease status, and machine learning to predict cytomegalovirus infection status. A handful of DR-DQ haplotypes were handled as single units for association and clustering because linkage in the cohort was strong. Donor age, sex, ethnicity and CMV serostatus were collected together with the repertoire data. A later genetic analysis took genome-wide SNP genotypes for about three fifths of the 666 donors and used that subset as a discovery cohort. The study aimed to test whether cataloging public T cell receptors could reveal signatures of past pathogen exposure. An earlier analysis of 587 of the donors applied high-throughput TCR beta sequencing to assess whether each TCR beta V gene segment acted as functional or pseudogenic. Rather than using new phenotypic data, the later analysis identified candidate immune exposures from TCR beta sequences and from how often those sequences occurred across donors. An early release covering approximately 600 HLA-typed donors comprised roughly 300 gigabases of sequencing data and tens of millions of unique TCR sequences. Besides the first cohort of around 700 subjects, a separate validation cohort made up of over 95 different subjects was used. Among about 370 genotyped donors of the cohort, an average of approximately 240,000 unique TCR beta nucleotide sequences was sequenced per donor, of which approximately 18% were non-productive. Here is what the overall study found, with its caveats: Because HLA typing was missing for some donors at each locus, association tests included only the typed subset. According to the authors, the approach could potentially be generalized to other disease states and immunological phenotypes. Strong co-occurrence of HLA alleles, especially DR and DQ, made assigning TCR associations to individual alleles difficult. Most TCR sequences were observed very rarely across donors, whereas some public TCRs were present in many individuals. V-gene and J-gene trimming of TCR beta chains was associated with a missense DCLRE1C variant in a later genetic analysis, and the association was replicated in an independent cohort. This cohort had only TCR beta chains sequenced, and the lack of alpha or paired-chain data limited which features could be detected. According to a later analysis, parvovirus B19, influenza, CMV and Epstein-Barr virus appeared linked to several top co-occurrence clusters. In a later analysis, HLA-associated TCR beta chains showed more clonal expansion and lower generation probabilities than non-associated chains that were equally common. Compared with the approximately 710-donor mean, donors in an Asian-associated ancestry cluster had fewer N-insertions in productive TCRs, according to a later genetic analysis. Most CMV-associated TCR beta chains appeared to be HLA-restricted in a later analysis, and the HLA associations seemed to be driven largely by CMV exposure. Correlated functional status among segregating V segments might be attributable to linkage disequilibrium, but an unknown experimental factor could not be ruled out. The 87-base-pair reads could not distinguish some IMGT-functional V segments, including TRBV6-2 and TRBV6-3, so those segments were excluded. In the study, around 150 TCR beta chains were listed as associated with cytomegalovirus. Cytomegalovirus status was reported to be diagnosed by the classifier with high specificity and sensitivity in both the original and validation cohorts. In a later analysis, TCR association rates were found to vary across HLA loci, with the most associated TCRs seen for DRB1 alleles and the fewest for HLA-C alleles. Three of the identified cytomegalovirus-associated TCR beta chains were confirmed in vitro to be specific for cytomegalovirus antigens. CMV serostatus was the only immune exposure information available for the cohort. The sequencing pipeline was judged likely to have produced a cluster of highly shared sequence variants as a technical artifact. Specific HLA alleles were associated with 15,000 to 20,000 TCR beta sequences at a false discovery rate of 0.05 in a later analysis. A further reported finding was that TCR beta sequences accurately predicted the HLA-A and HLA-B alleles for most subjects in the first cohort. In an earlier analysis of more than 450 of the donors, most TCR beta V segments were observed in productive rearrangements about 87% or about 30% of the time, broadly matching IMGT annotations. About 17 rarely observed V segments, including chromosome 9 orphons, were excluded from the earlier analysis of about 610 of the donors because counts were too low. Sequencing depth was assumed to be roughly uniform across donors in the presence/absence analyses, though that assumption may not hold.

Receptor amplification or capture employed the immunoSEQ multiplex PCR assay. A mixture of 60 forward primers for TCR Vbeta segments and 13 reverse primers for TCR Jbeta segments was used in the multiplex PCR. The CDR3 region of rearranged TCR beta genes was amplified from genomic DNA by a multiplex PCR assay. On the Illumina HiSeq System, the amplified TCR beta libraries were sequenced as 87-base-pair reads. The study's processing was this. In a later analysis, tens of millions of unique TCR beta chains were counted across the 666 repertoires, and around 10 million of these chains were shared by at least two donors. Raw reads were error-corrected and collapsed into unique sequences by a nearest-neighbor algorithm in which closely related sequences were merged to remove PCR and sequencing errors. Alignment of CDR3 sequences to IMGT reference sequences was used to assign V, D and J gene segments. Each retained sequence needed at least a six-nucleotide match to both a V gene segment and a J gene segment. A rearrangement counted as productive if the CDR3 had no stop codons and remained in frame with V and J, and every other rearrangement counted as non-productive. Following IMGT convention, CDR3 was defined as the stretch from the second conserved V-encoded cysteine up to the conserved J-encoded phenylalanine. The earlier analysis of some 540 of the donors excluded any sequence lacking an unambiguous match to a single V gene segment. An earlier analysis of fewer than 750 of the donors called V segments functional above 56.7% productive rearrangements and segregating when the between-donor standard deviation exceeded 5%. A statistical classification framework was developed to diagnose cytomegalovirus status using the catalog of TCR beta chain sequences. A later analysis assigned V and J genes by comparing TCR nucleotide sequences with IMGT/GENE-DB human TR gene sequences. The TCRdist pipeline was used in a later analysis to assign CDR3 sequences and most-parsimonious VDJ recombination scenarios. In a later analysis, each TCR beta chain was defined by its CDR3 amino acid sequence together with its V-gene family, and reads lacking a unique V-gene family were excluded. A later analysis removed 550 to 700 highly shared, low-generation-probability nucleotide sequences to deal with suspected cross-contamination and a sequencing artifact. For each public chain, a later analysis derived a clonal expansion index from normalized ranks of inferred template counts within each repertoire. In a later analysis, generation probabilities were computed using a VDJ recombination model fitted to out-of-frame rearrangements, and the results were checked against IGoR. In a later analysis, hypergeometric tests were used to score TCR-TCR, TCR-HLA and TCR-CMV co-occurrence, with a repertoire-size bias correction applied to TCR pairs. In a later analysis, false discovery rates were estimated by permuting HLA or CMV assignments 20 times. In a later analysis, co-occurring TCRs were grouped using DBSCAN, with TCRdist sequence similarity added in when clustering inside HLA-allele-positive subsets. Co-occurrence clustering excluded repertoires with fewer than 30,000 or more than 120,000 public chains, plus five with anomalous nucleotide sharing. This is the immuneACCESS table as TCRdb keeps it, with only in-frame sequences that have V and J called. A part of the clones is gone; compared with another copy, unresolved V genes explain less than half, and the rest is unexplained. V, J and clone size derive from that table, while D and trimming were established from the DNA sequence. The sample table holds over 100,000 clones, of which about three fifths were seen once. The ten biggest clones cover 6.5% to 9.5% of the sample.

Worth noting for this clone: What this receptor recognizes is not known. Per-nucleotide qualities are absent, and no much larger clonotype sits a single base away.

Trimming at the junction amounts to 6 bases on V and 2 bases on J, and the germline ends lie 13 bases apart. Including cysteine and phenylalanine, the CDR3 has 15 amino acids. Only CDR3 DNA is held: 45 bases, read in frame from base 1. The germline V gene gives CDR1 as MNHEY and CDR2 as SVGAGI. The cohort consisted of 650 to 700 healthy bone marrow donors. All cohort members were sampled while nominally healthy, although unrecorded immune exposures were likely present. The donor was CMV seropositive and belonged to the group of about 290 seropositive cohort members. Every donor gave a peripheral blood sample, and the peripheral blood mononuclear cells from that sample were used for TCR beta sequencing. Genomic DNA extraction from the blood cell samples was performed with the Qiagen DNeasy Blood Extraction Kit.

The receptor comes from a woman aged 35 to 49 in good health and CMV-seropositive. The sequenced sample consisted of PBMCs. The rearrangement joined TRBV6-5 to TRBJ1-4; too little of a D gene remains to name it. The CDR3 loop reads CASRKPGSTNEKLFF. The DNA reads TGTGCCAGCAGAAAACCGGGGTCCACTAATGAAAAACTGTTTTTT.